This T cell receptor beta chain was captured in a study of T cell changes during pregnancy in multiple sclerosis. This CDR3 contains 15 residues. With 5 bases removed from V and 3 bases from J, the gap between germline ends came to 16 bases. Germline loops: CDR1 MNHEY, CDR2 SMNVEV (reference sequence). The data were produced by immunoSEQ multiplex PCR, yet TCRdb's version contains in-frame clones alone and is incomplete. The sample holds some 24,000 clones, more than 75% seen once. The sequence came from a female donor in good health, enrolled as a control in a pregnancy study. The genes are TRBV27 and TRBJ1-1; D is perhaps TRBD1 (5 bases). The sequenced sample was CD4+ T cells from peripheral blood mononuclear cells, obtained in the second trimester of pregnancy. The CDR3 bases are TGTGCCAGCAGTCCCCCGGCAGGGAAGTACACTGAAGCTTTCTTT. Encoded protein: CASSPPAGKYTEAFF.